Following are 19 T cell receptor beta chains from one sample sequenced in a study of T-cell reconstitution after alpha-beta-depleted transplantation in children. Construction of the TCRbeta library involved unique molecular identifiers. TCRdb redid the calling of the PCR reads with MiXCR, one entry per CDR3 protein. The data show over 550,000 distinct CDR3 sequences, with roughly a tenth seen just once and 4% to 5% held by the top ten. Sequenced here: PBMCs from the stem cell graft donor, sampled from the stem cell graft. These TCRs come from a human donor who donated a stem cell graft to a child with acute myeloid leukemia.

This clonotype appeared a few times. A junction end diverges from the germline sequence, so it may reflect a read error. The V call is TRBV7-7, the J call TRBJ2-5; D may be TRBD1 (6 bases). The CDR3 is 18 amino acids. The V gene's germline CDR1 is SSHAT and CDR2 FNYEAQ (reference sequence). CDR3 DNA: TGTGCTAGCAGCCTCCTCTTCCAGGTGGCAGGGGAAGGAGAGACCCAGTACTTC. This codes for CASSLLFQVAGEGETQYF.

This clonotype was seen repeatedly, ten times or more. The CDR3 sequence: CSAASGRGTGELFF. The CDR3 nucleotides are TGCAGTGCTGCTAGCGGGAGAGGCACCGGGGAGCTGTTTTTT. The V and J genes are TRBV20-1 and TRBJ2-2; 10 nucleotides line up with TRBD2. The CDR3 is 14 amino acids. Looked up from germline, CDR1 is DFQATT and CDR2 is SNEGSKA (reference sequence). V lost 5 bases to trimming and J lost 4 bases; unmatched junction nucleotides: 4.

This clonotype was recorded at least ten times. CDR3 region: CASSPGISSSTDTQYF. The CDR3 bases are TGTGCCAGCAGCCCAGGGATAAGCTCGTCCACAGATACGCAGTATTTT. The V gene is TRBV7-2, the J gene TRBJ2-3; possibly TRBD1 for D (5 bases). The CDR3 runs to 16 residues. CDR1 and CDR2 (germline): SGHTA, FQGNSA. V gave up 5 bases and J gave up 2 bases, with 17 bases separating them.

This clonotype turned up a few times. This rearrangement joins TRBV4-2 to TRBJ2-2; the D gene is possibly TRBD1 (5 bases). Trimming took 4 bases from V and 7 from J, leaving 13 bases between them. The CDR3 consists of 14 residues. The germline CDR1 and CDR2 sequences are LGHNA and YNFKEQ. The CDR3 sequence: CASSPAGLGGELFF. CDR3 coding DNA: TGTGCCAGCAGCCCGGCAGGGCTGGGCGGGGAGCTGTTTTTT.

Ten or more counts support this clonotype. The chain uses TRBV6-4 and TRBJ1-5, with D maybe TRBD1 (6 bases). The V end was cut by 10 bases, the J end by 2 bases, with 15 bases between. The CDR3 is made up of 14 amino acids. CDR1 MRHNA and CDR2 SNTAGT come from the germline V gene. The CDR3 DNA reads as TGTGCCAATCCGGGGGGGCACGGCAATCAGCCCCAGCATTTT. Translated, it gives CANPGGHGNQPQHF.

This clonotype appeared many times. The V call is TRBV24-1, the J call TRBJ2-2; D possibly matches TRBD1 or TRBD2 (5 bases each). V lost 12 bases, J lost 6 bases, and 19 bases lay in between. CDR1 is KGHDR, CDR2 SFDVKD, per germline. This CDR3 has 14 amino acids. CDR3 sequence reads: CAVRLGTDSGELFF. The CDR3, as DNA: TGTGCCGTTCGCCTGGGGACCGACTCCGGGGAGCTGTTTTTT.

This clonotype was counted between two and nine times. The CDR3 protein is CSAREGALISYEQYF. The CDR3 DNA follows: TGCAGTGCTAGAGAAGGGGCCCTCATCTCCTACGAGCAGTACTTC. The V call is TRBV20-1, the J call TRBJ2-7, with D possibly matching TRBD1 (5 bases). The CDR3 has 15 residues. The V gene's germline CDR1 is DFQATT and CDR2 SNEGSKA (reference sequence). V was shortened by 0 bases and J by 0 bases, with 12 bases between the two germline ends.

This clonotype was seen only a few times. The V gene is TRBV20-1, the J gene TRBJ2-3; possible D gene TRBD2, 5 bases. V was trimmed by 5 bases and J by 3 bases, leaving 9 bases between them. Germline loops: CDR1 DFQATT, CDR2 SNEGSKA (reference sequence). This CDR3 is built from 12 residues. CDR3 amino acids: CSALPGTDTQYF. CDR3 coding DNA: TGCAGTGCTTTGCCGGGGACAGATACGCAGTATTTT.

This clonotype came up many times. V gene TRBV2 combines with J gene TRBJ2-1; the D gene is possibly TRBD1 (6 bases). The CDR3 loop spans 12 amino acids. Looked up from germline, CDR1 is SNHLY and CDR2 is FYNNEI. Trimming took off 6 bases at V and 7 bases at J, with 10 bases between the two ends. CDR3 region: CASSYRENEQFF. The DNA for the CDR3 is TGTGCCAGCAGCTACAGGGAGAATGAGCAGTTCTTC.

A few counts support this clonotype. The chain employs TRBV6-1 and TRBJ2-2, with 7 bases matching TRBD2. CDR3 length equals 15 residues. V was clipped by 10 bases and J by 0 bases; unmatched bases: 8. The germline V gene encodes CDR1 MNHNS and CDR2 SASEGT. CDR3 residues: CATHPGLANTGELFF. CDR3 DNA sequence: TGTGCCACCCACCCCGGACTAGCGAACACCGGGGAGCTGTTTTTT.

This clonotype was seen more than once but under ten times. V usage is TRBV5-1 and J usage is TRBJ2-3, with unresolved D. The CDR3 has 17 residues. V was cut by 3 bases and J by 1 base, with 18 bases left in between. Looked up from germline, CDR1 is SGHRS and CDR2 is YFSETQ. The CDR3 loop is CASSWEMGNPRTDTQYF. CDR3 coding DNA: TGCGCCAGCAGCTGGGAAATGGGCAACCCGCGCACAGATACGCAGTATTTT. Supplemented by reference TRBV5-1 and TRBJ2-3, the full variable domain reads KAGVTQTPRYLIKTRGQQVTLSCSPISGHRSVSWYQQTPGQGLQFLFEYFSETQRNKGNFPGRFSGRQFSNSRSEMNVSTLELGDSALYLCASSWEMGNPRTDTQYFGPGTRLTVL.

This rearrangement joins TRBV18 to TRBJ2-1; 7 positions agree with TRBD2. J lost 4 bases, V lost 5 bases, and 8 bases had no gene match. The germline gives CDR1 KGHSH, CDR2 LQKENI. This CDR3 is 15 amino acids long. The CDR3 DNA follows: TGTGCCAGCTCAAGCGGGGAGGGGAATTACAATGAGCAGTTCTTC. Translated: CASSSGEGNYNEQFF.

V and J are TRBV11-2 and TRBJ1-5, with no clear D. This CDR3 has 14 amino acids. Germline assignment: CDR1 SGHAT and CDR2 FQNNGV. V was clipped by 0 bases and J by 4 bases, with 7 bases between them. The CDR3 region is CASSLDAGNQPQHF. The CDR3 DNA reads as TGTGCCAGCAGCTTAGATGCGGGGAATCAGCCCCAGCATTTT. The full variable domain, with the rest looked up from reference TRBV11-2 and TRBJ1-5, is EAGVAQSPRYKIIEKRQSVAFWCNPISGHATLYWYQQILGQGPKLLIQFQNNGVVDDSQLPKDRFSAERLKGVDSTLKIQPAKLEDSAVYLCASSLDAGNQPQHFGDGTRLSIL.

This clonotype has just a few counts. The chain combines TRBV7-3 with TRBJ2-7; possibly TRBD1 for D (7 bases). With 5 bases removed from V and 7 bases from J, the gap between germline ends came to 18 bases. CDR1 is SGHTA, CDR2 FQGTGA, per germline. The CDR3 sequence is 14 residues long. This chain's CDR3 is CASSRQGPGGEQYF. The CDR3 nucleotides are TGTGCCAGCAGCAGACAGGGTCCCGGGGGAGAGCAGTACTTC. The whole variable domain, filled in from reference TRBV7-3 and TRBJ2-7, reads GAGVSQTPSNKVTEKGKYVELRCDPISGHTALYWYRQSLGQGPEFLIYFQGTGAADDSGLPNDRFFAVRPEGSVSTLKIQRTERGDSAVYLCASSRQGPGGEQYFGPGTRLTVT.

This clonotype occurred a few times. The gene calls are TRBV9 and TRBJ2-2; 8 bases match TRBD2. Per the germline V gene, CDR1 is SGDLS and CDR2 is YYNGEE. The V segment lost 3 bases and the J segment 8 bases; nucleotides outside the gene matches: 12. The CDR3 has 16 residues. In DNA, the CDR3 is TGTGCCAGCAGCGCCGATTCTAGCGGGTCCAGGGGGGAGCTGTTTTTT. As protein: CASSADSSGSRGELFF.

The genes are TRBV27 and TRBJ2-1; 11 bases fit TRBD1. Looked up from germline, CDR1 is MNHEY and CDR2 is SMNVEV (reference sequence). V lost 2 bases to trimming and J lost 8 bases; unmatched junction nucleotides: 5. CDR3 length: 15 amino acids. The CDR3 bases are TGTGCCAGCAGTTTACCGGACAGGGGGCGAGATGAGCAGTTCTTC. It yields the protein CASSLPDRGRDEQFF.

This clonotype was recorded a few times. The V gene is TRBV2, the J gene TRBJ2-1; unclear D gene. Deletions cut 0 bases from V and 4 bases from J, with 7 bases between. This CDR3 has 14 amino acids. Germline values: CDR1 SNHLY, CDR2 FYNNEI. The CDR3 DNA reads TGTGCCAGCAGTGAAGCTTCGGCATACAATGAGCAGTTCTTC. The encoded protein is CASSEASAYNEQFF. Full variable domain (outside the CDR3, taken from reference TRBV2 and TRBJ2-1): EPEVTQTPSHQVTQMGQEVILRCVPISNHLYFYWYRQILGQKVEFLVSFYNNEISEKSEIFDDQFSVERPDGSNFTLKIRSTKLEDSAMYFCASSEASAYNEQFFGPGTRLTVL.

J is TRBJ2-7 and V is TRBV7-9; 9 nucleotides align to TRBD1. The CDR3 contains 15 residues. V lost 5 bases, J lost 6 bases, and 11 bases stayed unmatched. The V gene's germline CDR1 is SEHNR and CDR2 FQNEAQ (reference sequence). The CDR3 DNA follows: TGTGCCAGCAGCCTTCGGGGACAGGGAATCTCCGAGCAGTACTTC. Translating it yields CASSLRGQGISEQYF.

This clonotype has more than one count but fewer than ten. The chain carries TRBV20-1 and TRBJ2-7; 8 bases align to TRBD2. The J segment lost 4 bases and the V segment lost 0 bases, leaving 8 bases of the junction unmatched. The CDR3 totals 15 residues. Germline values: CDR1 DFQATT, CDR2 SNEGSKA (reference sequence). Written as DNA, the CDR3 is TGCAGTGCTAGAGATCGCGGCGGGGGGCGGTACGAGCAGTACTTC. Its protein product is CSARDRGGGRYEQYF.